This T cell receptor (beta chain) came from a study of cytomegalovirus exposure and HLA in healthy donors. Overall study findings and caveats: The likely explanation for a cluster of highly shared sequence variants was sequencing artifact. In a later analysis, specific HLA alleles were associated with some 16,000 TCR beta sequences at a 0.05 false discovery rate. Reports indicated that the classifier achieved high specificity and sensitivity in diagnosing cytomegalovirus status. About 87% or about 30% of the time was how often most TCR beta V segments were productive, according to an earlier analysis.

The study ran its PCR with 60 Vbeta and 13 Jbeta primers. Sequencing used immunoSEQ multiplex PCR; TCRdb keeps in-frame clones, though not all of them. The table lists just over 95,000 clones, about three quarters of them singletons. For this clone: What it recognizes is unknown.

The sequencing input was PBMCs. The source is a human donor in good health.

CDR3 region: CASSPETGGSYNEQFF. DNA of the CDR3: TGTGCCAGCTCACCAGAGACAGGGGGTTCCTACAATGAGCAGTTCTTC. V gene TRBV18 combines with J gene TRBJ2-1, with 9 bases that match TRBD1. The CDR3 loop spans 16 amino acids. Germline V gives CDR1 KGHSH, CDR2 LQKENI. Trimming cost V 2 bases and J 1 base; bases outside gene matches: 3.